This T cell receptor beta chain derives from a study of T cells in Graves' hyperthyroidism and ophthalmopathy. The study's findings and limits: In blood, most of the thyroid clonotypes expanded above 0.001 were also present. Ophthalmopathy was identified by the model a median around 5.9 months ahead of onset.

What was amplified from RNA transcripts were TCR beta CDR3 regions. Initially, a first-round RT-PCR of the TCR CDR3 employed the HTBI primer set. One entry per CDR3 protein results from TCRdb running MiXCR on the multiplex PCR reads. The sample records 600,000 to 750,000 distinct CDR3 sequences, 15% to 20% being singletons. In this sample, this clonotype turned up many times. What it binds is unknown. This CDR3 is 16 amino acids long. V shed 1 base and J shed 6 bases, with 17 bases lying between them. Germline lookup yields CDR1 SGHVS and CDR2 FNYEAQ. These patients, aged 18 to 65, had recently diagnosed hyperthyroidism lasting under 2 months. Diagnoses used clinical symptoms, serum thyroxine and TRAb, thyroid ultrasound and orbital computed tomography.

The sample comprised blood. The chain has TRBV7-6 and TRBJ2-3, with a tentative D call TRBD2 (6 bases). This receptor was identified in a man over 45 with Graves' hyperthyroidism. Here the CDR3 reads CASSLEGPTSPDTQYF. Written as DNA, the CDR3 is TGTGCCAGCAGCTTAGAAGGCCCTACTAGCCCCGATACGCAGTATTTT.